This T cell receptor beta chain stems from a study of T-cell reconstitution after alpha-beta-depleted transplantation in children. The authors prepared the TCRbeta library with unique molecular identifiers. TCRdb ran MiXCR on the PCR reads and lists one entry per CDR3 protein. The top ten clones hold 36% of a sample with a few thousand distinct CDR3 sequences, about 25% of them seen once. Study-wide points: Counts and diversity of T cells one year after transplant came mostly from newly produced T cells. Alpha-beta T cells about two months after transplant reportedly derived from several hundred expanded graft clones.

The CDR3 covers 13 residues. Trimming at V came to 8 bases and at J to 4 bases, leaving 7 bases not matched to a gene. Germline CDR1 MNHEY, CDR2 SVGAGI. At least ten counts were recorded for this clonotype. The antigen remains unidentified. This TCR derives from a male patient between 2 and 10 years old who had a stem cell transplant for acute lymphoblastic leukemia, so the T cells may come from the graft donor. The chain has TRBV6-5 and TRBJ2-7, with 8 bases matching TRBD1. The starting material was PBMCs, mostly from graft donor cells, obtained 60 days after TCRalphabeta/CD19-depleted stem cell transplant. The chain's CDR3 is CASRQGASYEQYF. CDR3 in DNA: TGTGCCAGCCGGCAGGGGGCATCGTACGAGCAGTACTTC.